This passage covers 22 T cell receptor beta chains from one sample sequenced in a study of blood T cell repertoires in COVID-19. The method was immunoSEQ multiplex PCR; TCRdb's version includes in-frame clones alone and lacks a portion of them. The sample yields 88,000 or so clones, around 81% seen once. Material: peripheral blood. The receptor source for this set is a human donor in a cohort sampled during active COVID-19.

The rearrangement joins TRBV7-8 to TRBJ1-3; D perhaps matches TRBD1 (6 bases). The germline V and J ends were trimmed by 5 bases and 0 bases, with 11 bases remaining between them. This CDR3 is 15 amino acids long. Germline CDR1 is SGHVS and CDR2 is FQNEAQ. CDR3 region: CASSTGLSSGNTIYF. The CDR3 nucleotides read TGTGCCAGCAGCACAGGGTTGAGCTCTGGAAACACCATATATTTT.

The chain links TRBV29-1 to TRBJ2-2; the D gene is possibly TRBD2 (7 bases). Germline V gives CDR1 SQVTM, CDR2 ANQGSEA. The V end lost 4 bases, the J end lost 0 bases, and 15 bases lay between the germline ends. The CDR3 spans 16 residues. The CDR3 loop reads CSVGTRGGANTGELFF. CDR3 DNA: TGCAGCGTTGGTACCCGAGGGGGGGCGAACACCGGGGAGCTGTTTTTT.

The genes are TRBV9 and TRBJ1-2, with a possible D match to TRBD1 (5 bases). This CDR3 region has 15 residues. Looked up from germline, CDR1 is SGDLS and CDR2 is YYNGEE. The V and J ends lost 2 bases and 3 bases respectively, with 14 bases between them. The DNA of the CDR3 is TGTGCCAGCAGCGTCTTCTCGGGGGGTGACTATGGCTACACCTTC. This codes for CASSVFSGGDYGYTF.

V and J are TRBV5-8 and TRBJ1-4; TRBD1 agrees at 7 bases. Germline lookup yields CDR1 SGHTS and CDR2 YDEGEE. Unmatched junction bases numbered 9, after V lost 4 bases and J lost 6 bases. This CDR3 region has 15 residues. Here the CDR3 reads CASSPGGQADEKLFF. CDR3 nucleotide sequence: TGTGCCAGCAGCCCTGGAGGACAGGCGGATGAAAAACTGTTTTTT.

CDR3 in DNA: TGTGCCAGCAGCATGGGGCGGGAAGCTTTCTTT. Protein product: CASSMGREAFF. This rearrangement joins TRBV7-6 to TRBJ1-1; a weak D match, TRBD1 (5 bases). From germline, CDR1 is SGHVS and CDR2 FNYEAQ. V shed 5 bases and J shed 8 bases, with 9 bases lying between them. The CDR3 extends over 11 amino acids.

The V gene is TRBV5-6, the J gene TRBJ1-6, with D unresolved. Per the germline V gene, CDR1 is SGHDT and CDR2 is YYEEEE. V lost 2 bases and J 9 bases, leaving 15 bases between the germline ends. The CDR3 runs 15 residues. CDR3 sequence (DNA): TGTGCCAGCAGCTTTACATCGGTCGCGGGTTCACCCCTCCACTTT. Translating gives CASSFTSVAGSPLHF.

This chain joins TRBV6-5 and TRBJ2-7; D possibly corresponds to TRBD2 (6 bases). Germline V gives CDR1 MNHEY, CDR2 SVGAGI. The CDR3 length is 15 residues. V dropped 2 bases and J dropped 2 bases, with 13 bases sitting between them. CDR3 bases: TGTGCCAGCAGTTACGGGCGGGGCAGTACCTACGAGCAGTACTTC. Translating it yields CASSYGRGSTYEQYF.

V usage is TRBV24-1 and J usage is TRBJ2-3; 8 bases are a match to TRBD1. V lost 1 base to trimming and J lost 4 bases; unmatched junction nucleotides: 6. The CDR3 runs to 16 residues. Per germline, CDR1 KGHDR and CDR2 SFDVKD. As DNA, the CDR3 is TGTGCCACCAGTGATTTACCAGGGGGCTATCCAGATACGCAGTATTTT. It is translated as CATSDLPGGYPDTQYF.

The V and J genes are TRBV28 and TRBJ1-1, with 7 nucleotides matching TRBD1. This CDR3 has 16 residues. Trimming took 6 bases from V and 2 from J; bases not matched to a gene: 12. The germline V gene encodes CDR1 MDHEN and CDR2 SYDVKM. The DNA of the CDR3 is TGTGCCAGCAGGGAACACGGGACAGCACCCAACACTGAAGCTTTCTTT. Its translation is CASREHGTAPNTEAFF.

The chain employs TRBV28 and TRBJ2-5; D may be TRBD2 (6 bases). Germline V gene data show CDR1 as MDHEN and CDR2 as SYDVKM. Trimming left V 5 bases short and J 8 bases short, with 18 bases between. This CDR3 contains 14 residues. CDR3 nucleotides: TGTGCCAGCAGTCTCCCGGGGGAAGTGGGTACCCAGTACTTC. As protein: CASSLPGEVGTQYF.

This clone was seen once. The chain is built from TRBV20-1 and TRBJ2-7; maybe TRBD1 (6 bases). Germline CDR1 and CDR2: DFQATT and SNEGSKA (reference sequence). This CDR3 region has 11 residues. V was cut by 8 bases and J by 0 bases, with 8 bases left in between. CDR3 nucleotides: TGCAGTACAGGGACCTCCTACGAGCAGTACTTC. It translates to CSTGTSYEQYF.

This clone was recorded only once. The chain uses TRBV19 and TRBJ1-5; D might be TRBD1 (6 bases). CDR1 and CDR2 from the germline V gene are LNHDA and SQIVND (reference sequence). Trimming stripped 3 bases from V and 1 base from J, with 13 bases between. The CDR3 covers 16 residues. CDR3 coding DNA: TGTGCCAGTAGTATCTTGGGGGCGAAGAGCAATCAGCCCCAGCATTTT. Amino acid sequence: CASSILGAKSNQPQHF. The full variable domain, rest sourced from reference TRBV19 and TRBJ1-5, is DGGITQSPKYLFRKEGQNVTLSCEQNLNHDAMYWYRQDPGQGLRLIYYSQIVNDFQKGDIAEGYSVSREKKESFPLTVTSAQKNPTAFYLCASSILGAKSNQPQHFGDGTRLSIL.

The chain has TRBV7-8 and TRBJ2-2; 12 bases are a match to TRBD2. The germline V gene encodes CDR1 SGHVS and CDR2 FQNEAQ. The CDR3 runs 16 residues. V was pared by 5 bases and J by 4 bases, with 5 bases of the junction left unmatched. The CDR3 DNA sequence: TGTGCCAGCAGCCCGCGGACTAGCGGGGTCACCGGGGAGCTGTTTTTT. Translated: CASSPRTSGVTGELFF.

The CDR3, as DNA: TGTGCCAGCGGGGGGACTAGCGGGCGGAAGGAGCAGTTCTTC. Its translation is CASGGTSGRKEQFF. This chain connects TRBV9 to TRBJ2-1; TRBD2 agrees at 12 bases. The germline CDR1 and CDR2 sequences are SGDLS and YYNGEE. V lost 7 bases and J lost 10; bases outside the gene matches: 9. This CDR3 region has 14 residues.

The V and J genes are TRBV5-1 and TRBJ2-7; no definite D call. The V gene's germline CDR1 is SGHRS and CDR2 YFSETQ. V lost 2 bases to trimming and J lost 4 bases, with 13 bases between them. There are 14 residues in the CDR3. CDR3 in amino acids: CASSFSYGEYEQYF. The CDR3 DNA sequence: TGCGCCAGCAGCTTTAGTTACGGAGAGTACGAGCAGTACTTC.

This chain uses TRBV19 with TRBJ2-1, with a weak D call TRBD2 (7 bases). Germline-derived CDR1 and CDR2 are LNHDA and SQIVND (reference sequence). The CDR3 length is 13 residues. V was cut by 3 bases and J by 10 bases, with 13 bases left in between. The CDR3 region has the DNA TGTGCCAGTAGTATGGCGGGGGCTAGGGAGCAGTTCTTC. It specifies CASSMAGAREQFF.

The gene calls are TRBV5-4 and TRBJ2-2; TRBD2 matches at 10 bases. V gave up 3 bases and J gave up 2 bases; unmatched junction bases: 7. The germline CDR1 and CDR2 sequences are SGHNT and YYREEE (reference sequence). This CDR3 has 17 residues. CDR3 residues: CASSSASGRENTGELFF. CDR3 coding DNA: TGTGCCAGCAGCTCGGCTAGCGGGAGAGAAAACACCGGGGAGCTGTTTTTT.

The chain employs TRBV24-1 and TRBJ2-1; no clear D gene. Germline CDR1 is KGHDR and CDR2 is SFDVKD. Trimming stripped 2 bases from V and 7 bases from J, with 11 bases between. The CDR3 length is 14 residues. CDR3 bases: TGTGCCACCAGTGATTCTTCTGTCCGGAATGAGCAGTTCTTC. Translated, it gives CATSDSSVRNEQFF.

This chain joins TRBV3-1 (or the pseudogene TRBV3-2) and TRBJ2-7; 16 bases match TRBD2. The germline gives CDR1 LGHDT, CDR2 YNNKEL (reference sequence). CDR3 length: 17 residues. V lost 5 bases to trimming and J lost 5 bases; unmatched junction nucleotides: 9. The CDR3 reads CASSEGLAGGPQDEQYF. The CDR3 DNA reads as TGTGCCAGCAGCGAGGGACTAGCGGGGGGGCCTCAGGACGAGCAGTACTTC.

The rearrangement links TRBV20-1 to TRBJ1-4; TRBD1 aligns across 10 bases. CDR1 is DFQATT, CDR2 SNEGSKA, per germline (reference sequence). CDR3 length: 18 amino acids. V lost 3 bases, J lost 7 bases, and 17 bases stayed unmatched. The CDR3: CSASTRDRGPELGEKLFF. The DNA for the CDR3 is TGCAGTGCTAGTACCCGGGACAGGGGCCCCGAGTTGGGTGAAAAACTGTTTTTT.

The V gene is TRBV5-1, the J gene TRBJ1-1; 7 bases are a match to TRBD1. V trimming: 4 bases; J trimming: 5 bases; junction bases outside the gene matches: 5. The CDR3 runs 13 residues. Per the germline V gene, CDR1 is SGHRS and CDR2 is YFSETQ. CDR3 sequence reads: CASSPDRVTEAFF. In nucleotides, the CDR3 is TGCGCCAGCAGCCCTGACAGGGTGACTGAAGCTTTCTTT.

This rearrangement joins TRBV3-1 (or the pseudogene TRBV3-2) to TRBJ1-2; D perhaps matches TRBD1 (6 bases). Germline V gene lookup returns CDR1 LGHDT and CDR2 YNNKEL (reference sequence). The CDR3 extends over 14 amino acids. The germline V and J ends were trimmed by 4 bases and 6 bases, with 15 bases remaining between them. For the CDR3, the DNA is TGTGCCAGCAGCCGCGTACAGGGCTCCGATGGCTACACCTTC. Translation gives CASSRVQGSDGYTF.